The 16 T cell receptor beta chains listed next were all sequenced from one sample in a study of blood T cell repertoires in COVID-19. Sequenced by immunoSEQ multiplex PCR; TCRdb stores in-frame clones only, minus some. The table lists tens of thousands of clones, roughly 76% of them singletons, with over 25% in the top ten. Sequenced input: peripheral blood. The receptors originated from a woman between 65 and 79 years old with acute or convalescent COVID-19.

In DNA, the CDR3 is TGTGCCTGGAGCCTCCGGAGGAGGGAGCTGTTTTTT. Translation gives CAWSLRRRELFF. This chain joins TRBV30 and TRBJ2-2; D is perhaps TRBD2 (5 bases). The CDR3 totals 12 residues. Germline values: CDR1 GTSNPN, CDR2 SVGIG (reference sequence). Trimming shortened V by 3 bases and J by 9 bases, and 11 bases separated the two germline ends.

The CDR3 DNA reads TGTGCCAGCAGCCTACTGGGCGGGAGATGGAATTCACCCCTCCACTTT. This codes for CASSLLGGRWNSPLHF. The V call is TRBV5-6, the J call TRBJ1-6; no definite D call. The CDR3 contains 16 residues. CDR1 is SGHDT, CDR2 YYEEEE, per germline. V dropped 4 bases and J dropped 7 bases, with 18 bases sitting between them.

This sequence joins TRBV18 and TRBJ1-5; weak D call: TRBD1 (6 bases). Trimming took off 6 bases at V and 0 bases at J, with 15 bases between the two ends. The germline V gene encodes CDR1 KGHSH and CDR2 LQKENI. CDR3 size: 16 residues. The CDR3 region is CASSIGQQDSNQPQHF. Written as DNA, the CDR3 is TGTGCCAGCTCCATCGGACAGCAAGATAGCAATCAGCCCCAGCATTTT.

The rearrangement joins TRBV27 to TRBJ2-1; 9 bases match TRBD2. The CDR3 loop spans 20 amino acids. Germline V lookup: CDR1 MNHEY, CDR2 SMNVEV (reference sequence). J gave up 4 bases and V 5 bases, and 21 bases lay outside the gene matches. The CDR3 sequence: CASSPRGGLFLAGPYNEQFF. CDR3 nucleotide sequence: TGTGCCAGCAGTCCGCGGGGGGGCTTGTTTTTGGCGGGCCCGTACAATGAGCAGTTCTTC.

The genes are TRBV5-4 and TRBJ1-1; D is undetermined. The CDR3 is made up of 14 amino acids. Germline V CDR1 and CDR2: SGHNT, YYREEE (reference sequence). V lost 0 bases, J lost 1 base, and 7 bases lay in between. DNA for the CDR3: TGTGCCAGCAGCTTGGCCTGGAGGAACACTGAAGCTTTCTTT. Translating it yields CASSLAWRNTEAFF.

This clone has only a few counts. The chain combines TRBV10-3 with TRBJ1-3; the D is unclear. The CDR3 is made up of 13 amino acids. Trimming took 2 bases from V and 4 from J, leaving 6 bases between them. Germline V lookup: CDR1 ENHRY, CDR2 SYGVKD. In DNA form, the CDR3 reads TGTGCCATCAGTGAGCGCGGCGGAAACACCATATATTTT. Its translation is CAISERGGNTIYF.

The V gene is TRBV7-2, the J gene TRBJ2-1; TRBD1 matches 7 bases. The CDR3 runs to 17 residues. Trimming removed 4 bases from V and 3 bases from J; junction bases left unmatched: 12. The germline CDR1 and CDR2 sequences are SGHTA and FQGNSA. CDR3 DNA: TGTGCCAGCAGCTCCACTTCAGGGGGTCGCTACTACAATGAGCAGTTCTTC. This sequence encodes CASSSTSGGRYYNEQFF. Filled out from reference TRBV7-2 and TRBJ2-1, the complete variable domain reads GAGVSQSPSNKVTEKGKDVELRCDPISGHTALYWYRQSLGQGLEFLIYFQGNSAPDKSGLPSDRFSAERTGGSVSTLTIQRTQQEDSAVYLCASSSTSGGRYYNEQFFGPGTRLTVL.

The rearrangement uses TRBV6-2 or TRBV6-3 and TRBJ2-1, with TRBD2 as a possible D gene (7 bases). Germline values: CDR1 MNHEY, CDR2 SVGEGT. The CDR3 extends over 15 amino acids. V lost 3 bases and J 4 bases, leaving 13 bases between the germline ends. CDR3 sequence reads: CASSYRRGLYNEQFF. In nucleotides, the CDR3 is TGTGCCAGCAGTTATCGGCGGGGGCTATACAATGAGCAGTTCTTC.

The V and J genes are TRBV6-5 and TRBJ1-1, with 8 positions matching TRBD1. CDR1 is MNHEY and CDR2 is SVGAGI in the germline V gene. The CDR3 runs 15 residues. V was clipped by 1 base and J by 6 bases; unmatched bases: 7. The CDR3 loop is CASSYYARGLPEAFF. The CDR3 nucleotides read TGTGCCAGCAGTTACTACGCCAGGGGGCTTCCTGAAGCTTTCTTT.

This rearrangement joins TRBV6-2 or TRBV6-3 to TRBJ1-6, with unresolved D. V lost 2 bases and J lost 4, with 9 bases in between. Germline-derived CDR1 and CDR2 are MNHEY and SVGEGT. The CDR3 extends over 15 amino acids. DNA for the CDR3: TGTGCCAGCAGTTACGGCTACAGATATAATTCACCCCTCCACTTT. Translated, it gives CASSYGYRYNSPLHF.

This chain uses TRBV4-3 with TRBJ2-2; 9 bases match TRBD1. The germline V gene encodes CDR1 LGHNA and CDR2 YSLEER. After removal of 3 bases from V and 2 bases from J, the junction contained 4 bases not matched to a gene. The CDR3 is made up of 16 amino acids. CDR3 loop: CASSHRTGANTGELFF. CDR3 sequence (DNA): TGCGCCAGCAGCCACCGGACAGGGGCCAACACCGGGGAGCTGTTTTTT.

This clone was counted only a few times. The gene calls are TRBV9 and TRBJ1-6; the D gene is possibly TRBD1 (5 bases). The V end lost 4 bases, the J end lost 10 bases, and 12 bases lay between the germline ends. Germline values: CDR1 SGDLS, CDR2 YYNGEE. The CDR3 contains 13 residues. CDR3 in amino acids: CASSQGTWSPLHF. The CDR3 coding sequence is TGTGCCAGCAGCCAAGGGACTTGGTCACCCCTCCACTTT.

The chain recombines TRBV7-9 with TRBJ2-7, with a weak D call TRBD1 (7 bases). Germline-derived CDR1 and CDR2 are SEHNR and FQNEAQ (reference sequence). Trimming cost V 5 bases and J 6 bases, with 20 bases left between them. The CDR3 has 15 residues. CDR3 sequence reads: CASSLPAQGGFEQYF. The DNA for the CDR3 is TGTGCCAGCAGCCTCCCCGCGCAGGGGGGATTCGAGCAGTACTTC.

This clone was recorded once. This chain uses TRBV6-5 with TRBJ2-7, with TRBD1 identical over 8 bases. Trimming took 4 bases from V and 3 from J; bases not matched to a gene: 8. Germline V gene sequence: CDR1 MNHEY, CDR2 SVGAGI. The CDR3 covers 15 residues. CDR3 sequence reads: CASSSAGQGFYEQYF. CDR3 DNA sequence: TGTGCCAGCAGTTCTGCCGGACAGGGATTCTACGAGCAGTACTTC.

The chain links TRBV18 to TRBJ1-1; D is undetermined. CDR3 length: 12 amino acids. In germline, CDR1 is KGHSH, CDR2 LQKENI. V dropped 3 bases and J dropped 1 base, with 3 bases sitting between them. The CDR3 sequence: CASSPGNTEAFF. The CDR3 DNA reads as TGTGCCAGCTCACCCGGGAACACTGAAGCTTTCTTT.

The CDR3 reads CASSHNPGEETQYF. CDR3 bases: TGTGCCAGCAGCCACAACCCGGGGGAAGAGACCCAGTACTTC. The rearrangement links TRBV3-1 (or the pseudogene TRBV3-2) to TRBJ2-5; D is perhaps TRBD2 (6 bases). Trimming removed 3 bases from V and 3 bases from J, with 11 bases in between. Per the germline V gene, CDR1 is LGHDT and CDR2 is YNNKEL (reference sequence). The CDR3 length is 14 residues.